Given below is one T cell receptor (beta chain) in context. The data were taken from a study of PD-L1 blockade in urothelial cancer. Background on the study: Bladder-origin urothelial cancer in males described about 90% of the 29 patients. Typically, measured as a median, blood samples had 130,000 to 150,000 T cells. At 3 weeks (second dose) and 6 weeks after starting treatment, blood was analyzed.

The protocol was immunoSEQ multiplex PCR, while the TCRdb copy is restricted to in-frame clones and leaves out a portion. The table shows roughly 95,000 clones, with roughly 84% occurring only once. The time point was: pretreatment peripheral blood. All patients handed over anywhere from 1 to 8 samples, pretreatment and on-treatment. This clonotype was obtained from a man aged 55 to 70 with urothelial cancer. Sequences were derived from PBMCs, sampled around atezolizumab (anti-PD-L1) treatment.

The CDR3 DNA is TGTGCCAGCAGCCTTGGGGGACAGGGGTACTACGAGCAGTACTTC. Translating it yields CASSLGGQGYYEQYF. The V and J genes are TRBV5-4 and TRBJ2-7, with 10 bases matching TRBD1. J gave up 3 bases and V 4 bases, and 7 bases lay outside the gene matches. The germline CDR1 and CDR2 sequences are SGHNT and YYREEE (reference sequence). The CDR3 runs 15 residues.